This TCR beta chain is drawn from a study of CD8 T cells in ankylosing spondylitis (dated by TCRdb to about 2017). Regarding the study in general: The study profiled T cell receptor beta repertoires in healthy donors and ankylosing spondylitis patients to find disease-linked TCR variants. Peripheral blood samples were taken, and synovial fluid was additionally collected from ankylosing spondylitis patients. In total, the full study cohort was made up of 95 to 110 healthy donors and approximately 24 ankylosing spondylitis patients. Study-wide findings and limitations: Blood from ankylosing spondylitis patients appeared to be characterized by a TCR beta motif composed of about eight highly homologous amino acid variants. Some motif variants had previously been reported in the synovial fluid and blood of reactive arthritis patients, which suggests shared mechanisms of disease initiation. The disease-linked clones showed a CD8+ phenotype and occurred at relatively low frequencies in peripheral blood. According to the report, matched synovial fluid samples from ankylosing spondylitis patients were significantly enriched for the disease-linked clones.

The run used an Illumina HiSeq 2500. Quantitative 5'-RACE with molecular barcodes was used to prepare TCR beta libraries. As for the original processing: Disease-linked TCR variants were identified with a new computational method built on a probabilistic model of VDJ rearrangement. TCRdb reprocessing: public reads trimmed at Q25 with fastp, clones called with MiXCR, in-frame beta chains kept. Identical CDR3 proteins give one entry, which carries the most common genes and DNA. In this record, the V and J calls reflect TCRdb's handling and not the investigators' own analysis. Counted in this sample were about 540,000 distinct CDR3 sequences; roughly an eighth of them appeared once. The top ten hold about 6.8% of the sample. This clonotype was recorded many times. Its target antigen remains unknown. Per-nucleotide qualities are absent, and no much larger clonotype sits a single base away. V is cut by 3 bases and J by 1 base, and the space between the germline ends is 17 bases. The CDR1 and CDR2 encoded by the germline V gene are SQVTM and ANQGSEA. CDR3 length: 16 amino acids, cysteine to phenylalanine. The DNA shown is the 48-base CDR3, in frame from base 1.

The sequence is built from TRBV29-1 and TRBJ2-3, with no confidently assigned D gene. The TCR was taken from a male donor with ankylosing spondylitis. Sequenced material: blood, either unsorted or a sorted T cell fraction (not recorded which). DNA sequence: TGCAGCGTTGATATAGCAGGAAGTTCTGGCACAGATACGCAGTATTTT. Its protein is CSVDIAGSSGTDTQYF.